The 9 T cell receptor beta chains reported below all come from one sample, sequenced in a study of CD8 T cells in ankylosing spondylitis. TCRdb redid the calling of the 5' RACE reads with MiXCR, one entry per CDR3 protein. Of about 200,000 distinct CDR3 sequences detected, about 13% appear once; the ten largest clones hold 16%. The sequencing sample was made of blood, either unsorted or a sorted T cell fraction (not recorded which). The receptors derive from a male donor with ankylosing spondylitis or in good health (not recorded which).

This clonotype was counted at least ten times. The chain uses TRBV4-1 and TRBJ1-2; TRBD1 is a possible D gene (6 bases). The CDR3 sequence is 14 residues long. The V gene's germline CDR1 is MGHRA and CDR2 YSYEKL. Trimming shortened V by 0 bases and J by 4 bases, and 9 bases separated the two germline ends. The CDR3 sequence is CASSQERGAYGYTF. CDR3 bases: TGCGCCAGCAGCCAAGAGAGGGGGGCCTATGGCTACACCTTC.

This clonotype was seen a few times. V is TRBV9 and J is TRBJ2-1; no clear D. V was clipped by 2 bases and J by 6 bases, with 9 bases between them. From germline, CDR1 is SGDLS and CDR2 YYNGEE. This CDR3 region has 13 residues. The CDR3 DNA reads as TGTGCCAGCAGCGTGACTGGAACCAATGAGCAGTTCTTC. This encodes CASSVTGTNEQFF.

In its sample, this clonotype was seen a few times. The chain links TRBV12-3 or TRBV12-4 to TRBJ2-1; D ambiguous. The CDR3 is 16 residues long. Trimming pared 7 bases from V and 2 bases from J, leaving 18 bases between. The CDR3 DNA follows: TGTGCCAGCACCCTTGGAGACGGCCCTCCCTACAATGAGCAGTTCTTC. This gives the protein CASTLGDGPPYNEQFF.

This clonotype was observed a few times. The chain links TRBV9 to TRBJ2-7, with a possible D match to TRBD2 (5 bases). The germline V gene has CDR1 SGDLS and CDR2 YYNGEE. The V end was cut by 2 bases, the J end by 7 bases, with 13 bases between. CDR3 length: 13 residues. CDR3 nucleotides: TGTGCCAGCAGCGTGGGAGAGTCGGGGGAGCAGTACTTC. Translation gives CASSVGESGEQYF.

This clonotype was seen a handful of times. This chain joins TRBV5-1 and TRBJ2-1; the D is unclear. This CDR3 comprises 19 residues. CDR1 and CDR2 (germline): SGHRS, YFSETQ. V shed 3 bases and J shed 0 bases, with 22 bases lying between them. CDR3 amino acids: CASSSPKTGRMSSYNEQFF. The CDR3 region has the DNA TGCGCCAGCAGCTCACCAAAAACCGGACGGATGAGCTCCTACAATGAGCAGTTCTTC. Filled out from reference TRBV5-1 and TRBJ2-1, the complete variable domain reads KAGVTQTPRYLIKTRGQQVTLSCSPISGHRSVSWYQQTPGQGLQFLFEYFSETQRNKGNFPGRFSGRQFSNSRSEMNVSTLELGDSALYLCASSSPKTGRMSSYNEQFFGPGTRLTVL.

The rearrangement links TRBV3-1 to TRBJ1-1; 7 nucleotides agree with TRBD1. CDR3 length: 15 residues. CDR1 LGHDT and CDR2 YNNKEL come from the germline V gene (reference sequence). J lost 8 bases, V lost 0 bases, and 9 bases had no gene match. The CDR3 loop reads CASSQDGDKQGEAFF. The CDR3 DNA reads as TGTGCCAGCAGCCAAGATGGGGATAAACAGGGGGAAGCTTTCTTT.

This clonotype has only a few counts. V and J are TRBV4-1 and TRBJ2-3; perhaps TRBD2 as D (6 bases). With 5 bases removed from V and 4 bases from J, the gap between germline ends came to 22 bases. This CDR3 contains 17 residues. Germline lookup yields CDR1 MGHRA and CDR2 YSYEKL. CDR3: CASSKEPGPGGADTQYF. In DNA, the CDR3 is TGCGCCAGCAGCAAGGAACCCGGGCCCGGAGGGGCAGATACGCAGTATTTT.

This clonotype was seen more than once but under ten times. This sequence joins TRBV4-2 and TRBJ2-3, with a weak D call TRBD2 (6 bases). The CDR3 consists of 18 residues. V gave up 2 bases and J gave up 4 bases, with 22 bases separating them. CDR1 is LGHNA, CDR2 YNFKEQ, per germline. The DNA of the CDR3 is TGTGCCAGCAGCCAACCTCCCGGAGGGAACTCCTATGCAGATACGCAGTATTTT. Its translation: CASSQPPGGNSYADTQYF.

This chain joins TRBV7-6 and TRBJ2-1; TRBD2 agrees at 16 bases. J lost 2 bases, V lost 5 bases, and 3 bases had no gene match. Germline values: CDR1 SGHVS, CDR2 FNYEAQ. The CDR3 length is 17 residues. CDR3 loop: CASSAGTSGGAYNEQFF. DNA of the CDR3: TGTGCCAGCAGCGCCGGGACTAGCGGGGGGGCCTACAATGAGCAGTTCTTC.